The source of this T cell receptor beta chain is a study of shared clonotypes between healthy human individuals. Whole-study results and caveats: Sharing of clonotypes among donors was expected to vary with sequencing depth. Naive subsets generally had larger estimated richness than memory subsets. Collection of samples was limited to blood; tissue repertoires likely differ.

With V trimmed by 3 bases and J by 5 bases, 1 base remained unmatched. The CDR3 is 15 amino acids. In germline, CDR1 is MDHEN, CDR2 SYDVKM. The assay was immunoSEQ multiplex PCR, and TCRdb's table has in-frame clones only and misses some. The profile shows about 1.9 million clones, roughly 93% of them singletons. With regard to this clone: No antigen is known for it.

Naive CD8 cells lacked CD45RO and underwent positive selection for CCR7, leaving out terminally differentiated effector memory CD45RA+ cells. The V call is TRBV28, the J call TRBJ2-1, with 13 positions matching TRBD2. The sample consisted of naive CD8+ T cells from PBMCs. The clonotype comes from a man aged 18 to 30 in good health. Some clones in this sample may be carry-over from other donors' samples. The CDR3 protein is CASSFTSGGDNEQFF. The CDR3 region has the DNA TGTGCCAGCAGTTTCACTAGCGGGGGGGACAATGAGCAGTTCTTC. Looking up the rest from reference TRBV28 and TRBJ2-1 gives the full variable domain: DVKVTQSSRYLVKRTGEKVFLECVQDMDHENMFWYRQDPGLGLRLIYFSYDVKMKEKGDIPEGYSVSREKKERFSLILESASTNQTSMYLCASSFTSGGDNEQFFGPGTRLTVL.